One sample yielded the 5 T cell receptor beta chains listed below, sequenced in a study of cytomegalovirus exposure and HLA in healthy donors. The PCR had 60 Vbeta and 13 Jbeta primers. Measured with immunoSEQ multiplex PCR; TCRdb has only the in-frame clones, and not every one. This table holds around 200,000 clones, roughly 68% found once. The specimen sequenced was PBMCs. The receptors come from a man aged 40-49 years in good health and CMV-seropositive.

This sequence joins TRBV27 and TRBJ1-1; 9 positions match TRBD1. CDR3 length: 17 residues. V shed 4 bases and J 0 bases; nucleotides not matched to a gene: 9. The germline gives CDR1 MNHEY, CDR2 SMNVEV (reference sequence). The CDR3 sequence is CASSSQQGALLNTEAFF. The CDR3 bases are TGTGCCAGCAGTTCCCAACAGGGGGCTCTACTGAACACTGAAGCTTTCTTT.

This clone was seen more than once but under ten times. The CDR3 nucleotides are TGTGCCAGCAGCCCCTACCAGGACAGGACTTACGAGCAGTACTTC. Translated, it gives CASSPYQDRTYEQYF. This chain connects TRBV9 to TRBJ2-7; 7 positions agree with TRBD1. Germline V CDR1 and CDR2: SGDLS, YYNGEE. This CDR3 comprises 15 residues. The junction had 11 bases not matched to a gene; V was cut back by 4 bases and J by 4 bases.

The rearrangement uses TRBV6-1 and TRBJ2-1; D is unclear. V lost 3 bases, J lost 2 bases, and 14 bases lay in between. CDR3 length: 16 amino acids. CDR1 MNHNS and CDR2 SASEGT come from the germline V gene. CDR3 region: CASSEFLGQPYNEQFF. The CDR3 DNA sequence: TGTGCCAGCAGTGAGTTCTTGGGCCAACCCTACAATGAGCAGTTCTTC.

V and J are TRBV5-8 and TRBJ2-2, with D possibly being TRBD2 (5 bases). Between the trimmed V and J ends, which lost 0 bases and 5 bases, there was a span of 11 bases. Germline CDR1 is SGHTS and CDR2 is YDEGEE. CDR3 length: 15 residues. CDR3 sequence: CASSLARRVTGELFF. Written as DNA, the CDR3 is TGTGCCAGCAGCTTGGCCCGGCGGGTGACCGGGGAGCTGTTTTTT.

For the CDR3, the DNA is TGTGCCAGCAGCTTTCCCGACAGGTCCGGCTATGGCTACACCTTC. Translating it yields CASSFPDRSGYGYTF. V gene TRBV7-9 combines with J gene TRBJ1-2, with TRBD1 as a possible D gene (6 bases). Per germline, CDR1 SEHNR and CDR2 FQNEAQ (reference sequence). The CDR3 has 15 residues. Trimming pared 3 bases from V and 4 bases from J, leaving 15 bases between. The full variable domain, with the rest looked up from reference TRBV7-9 and TRBJ1-2, is DTGVSQNPRHKITKRGQNVTFRCDPISEHNRLYWYRQTLGQGPEFLTYFQNEAQLEKSRLLSDRFSAERPKGSFSTLEIQRTEQGDSAMYLCASSFPDRSGYGYTFGSGTRLTVV.